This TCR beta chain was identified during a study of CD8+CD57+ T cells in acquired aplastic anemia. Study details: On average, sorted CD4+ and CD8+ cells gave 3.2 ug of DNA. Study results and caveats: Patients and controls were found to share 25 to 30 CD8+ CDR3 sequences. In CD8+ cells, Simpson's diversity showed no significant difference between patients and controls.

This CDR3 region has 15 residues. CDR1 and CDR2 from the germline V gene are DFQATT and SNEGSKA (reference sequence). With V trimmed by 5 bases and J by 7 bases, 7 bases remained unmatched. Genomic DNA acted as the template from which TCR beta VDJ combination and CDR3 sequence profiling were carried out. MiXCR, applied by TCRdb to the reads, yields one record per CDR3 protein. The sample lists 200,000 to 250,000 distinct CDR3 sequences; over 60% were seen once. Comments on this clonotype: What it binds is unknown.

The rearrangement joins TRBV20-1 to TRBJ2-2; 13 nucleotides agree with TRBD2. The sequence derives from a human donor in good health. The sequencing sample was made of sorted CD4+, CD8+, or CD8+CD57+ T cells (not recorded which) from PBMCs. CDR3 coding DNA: TGCAGTGCTCGGGGGACTAGCGGGATGAGCGGGGAGCTGTTTTTT. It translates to CSARGTSGMSGELFF.